What follows describes a single T cell receptor (beta chain). The data were obtained in a study of blood T cell repertoires in COVID-19. Looking at the study overall: Some COVID-19 samples were acute and others convalescent; all came from the United States, Italy and Spain. T cells, B-cell-depleted T cells, or PBMCs supplied cDNA or gDNA.

Authors' processing steps: Estimates of nucleated cell counts were drawn from the amplification of reference gene primers. Produced via immunoSEQ multiplex PCR; TCRdb's table is partial and in-frame only. V, J and clone size are taken as reported in that table, and D and trimming were inferred from the DNA itself. The data show approximately 270,000 clones, roughly nine tenths seen once. The germline gives CDR1 MGHRA, CDR2 YSYEKL. V was pared by 1 base and J by 4 bases, with 11 bases of the junction left unmatched. The CDR3 extends over 17 amino acids. The sequence derives from a man between 35 and 55 years old with active or convalescent COVID-19. The sequenced sample was peripheral blood. The chain links TRBV4-1 to TRBJ1-2; 8 bases fit TRBD1. As DNA, the CDR3 is TGCGCCAGCAGCCAAGCCGAAGGGACAGGCCGGATCTATGGCTACACCTTC. It codes for CASSQAEGTGRIYGYTF.